Listed below are T cell receptor beta chains from one sample, sequenced in a study of cytomegalovirus exposure and HLA in healthy donors. This table comes from immunoSEQ multiplex PCR, and its TCRdb copy is limited to in-frame clones, with some not included. The table lists approximately 110,000 clones. The sample was PBMCs. The receptors shown here come from a young man in good health and CMV-seronegative. The CDR3 runs from the conserved cysteine through the conserved F or W. A D gene is named only where the DNA matches it firmly.

v_call,j_call,d_call,cdr3_nt,cdr3_aa
TRBV7-9,TRBJ1-4,-,TGTGCCAGCAGCTTGGACGGGGGACGCGAAAAACTGTTTTTT,CASSLDGGREKLFF
TRBV6-4,TRBJ2-1,TRBD2,TGTGCCAGCAGTGAGCGGGGGGAGGTCAATGAGCAGTTCTTC,CASSERGEVNEQFF
TRBV29-1,TRBJ1-5,TRBD1,TGCAGCGTTGAACTAGGGGGCTCTGGTCAGCCCCAGCATTTT,CSVELGGSGQPQHF
TRBV4-2,TRBJ2-1,TRBD1,TGTGCCAGCAGCGGACGGACAGGGGAGCAGTTCTTC,CASSGRTGEQFF
TRBV5-5,TRBJ1-1,-,TGTGCCAGCAGCTGGGGGCTGAACACTGAAGCTTTCTTT,CASSWGLNTEAFF
TRBV6-1,TRBJ2-2,TRBD2,TGTGCCATACGAACTAGCGGGGGGATCGGGGAGCTGTTTTTT,CAIRTSGGIGELFF
TRBV15,TRBJ1-4,TRBD1,TGTGCCACCAGCAGAGAAACAGGGGGCGCGGGCACTCGCGGGGAAAAACTGTTTTTT,CATSRETGGAGTRGEKLFF
TRBV25-1,TRBJ1-1,-,TGTGCCAGCAGTCGCCCGGACTGGAGCACTGAAGCTTTCTTT,CASSRPDWSTEAFF
TRBV4-1,TRBJ2-3,TRBD2,TGCGCCAGCAGCCAAGGGCAGCGGGATAGCACAGATACGCAGTATTTT,CASSQGQRDSTDTQYF
TRBV5-8,TRBJ1-6,TRBD1,TGTGCCAGCAGCCCAGGGACGGGACAGGGGTTTTCACCCCTCCACTTT,CASSPGTGQGFSPLHF
TRBV7-3,TRBJ2-7,-,TGTGCCAGCAGTCCAGGGGCACCCCACTACGAGCAGTACTTC,CASSPGAPHYEQYF
TRBV4-1,TRBJ1-2,TRBD1,TGCGCCAGCAGCGGGACAGCTTCGAACTATGGCTACACCTTC,CASSGTASNYGYTF
TRBV6-5,TRBJ2-1,-,TGTGCCAGCGCTATTGCCCAGGGCAATGAGCAGTTCTTC,CASAIAQGNEQFF
TRBV5-4,TRBJ2-7,TRBD1,TGTGCCAGCAGCTCCCGGGACAGGGTTAGCTCCTACGAGCAGTACTTC,CASSSRDRVSSYEQYF
TRBV5-4,TRBJ2-7,TRBD1,TGTGCCAGCAGCTTGGGGGGGACAGGGCTGGTCGAGCAGTACTTC,CASSLGGTGLVEQYF
TRBV7-9,TRBJ2-5,TRBD1,TGTGCCAGCAGCCAACAGGGGGCAGGAGAGCAGTACTTC,CASSQQGAGEQYF
TRBV18,TRBJ1-1,-,TGTGCCAGCTCACCGACGGACAGCCGACACCCGAACACTGAAGCTTTCTTT,CASSPTDSRHPNTEAFF
TRBV5-5,TRBJ1-3,-,TGTGCCAGCAGCTTGAACAGGAATGGAAACACCATATATTTT,CASSLNRNGNTIYF
TRBV5-4,TRBJ2-5,-,TGTGCCAGCAGCTTCAAAGAGACCCAGTACTTC,CASSFKETQYF
TRBV27,TRBJ2-6,TRBD2,TGTGCCAGCAGCCTTGTGGGGGGGGTCTCTGGGGCCAACGTCCTGACTTTC,CASSLVGGVSGANVLTF
TRBV7-2,TRBJ1-4,-,TGTGCCAGCAGCCCGCAGGGGGAAAAACTGTTTTTT,CASSPQGEKLFF
TRBV7-9,TRBJ2-7,TRBD1,TGTGCCAGCAGCCTACAGGGACAGGGGAGGGACGAGCAGTACTTC,CASSLQGQGRDEQYF
TRBV6-1,TRBJ2-7,TRBD1,TGTGCCAGCAGGGCTTCCGGGACAGGGTCCTACGAGCAGTACTTC,CASRASGTGSYEQYF
TRBV10-3,TRBJ2-3,-,TGTGCCATCAGTGCTGCTGCGTTCACAGATACGCAGTATTTT,CAISAAAFTDTQYF
TRBV18,TRBJ1-1,TRBD1,TGTGCCAGCTCACCCAGGGGGCGAACCACTGAAGCTTTCTTT,CASSPRGRTTEAFF
TRBV19,TRBJ1-2,TRBD1,TGTGCCAGTAGTCCCCGGACAGGGAACTATGGCTACACCTTC,CASSPRTGNYGYTF
TRBV19,TRBJ2-3,-,TGTGCCAGTAGTAGCGGAACTAGCACAGATACGCAGTATTTT,CASSSGTSTDTQYF
TRBV25-1,TRBJ2-7,TRBD1,TGTGCCAGCAGTGAGTTTCCGGGACAGGGAGGGTACGAGCAGTACTTC,CASSEFPGQGGYEQYF
TRBV9,TRBJ2-2,TRBD1,TGTGCCAGCAGCGTAGGGACAGGGGGCGGTTCCGGGGAGCTGTTTTTT,CASSVGTGGGSGELFF
TRBV2,TRBJ1-2,TRBD1,TGTGCCAGCAGTGAAAACAGGGGGCCTGGCTACACCTTC,CASSENRGPGYTF
TRBV9,TRBJ2-1,TRBD2,TGTGCCAGCAGCGTCGAGGAGGGACTAGCGGGTAGGCATGAGCAGTTCTTC,CASSVEEGLAGRHEQFF
TRBV25-1,TRBJ2-2,-,TGTGCCAGCAGGGTGGGTGGGGGCCGGAACACCGGGGAGCTGTTTTTT,CASRVGGGRNTGELFF
TRBV4-1,TRBJ2-5,-,TGCGCCAGCAGCCAAATCAGGGGCGGAGAGACCCAGTACTTC,CASSQIRGGETQYF
TRBV10-3,TRBJ2-7,-,TGTGCCATCTGGTCAGTGGGGGGTTCCTACGAGCAGTACTTC,CAIWSVGGSYEQYF
TRBV18,TRBJ2-3,TRBD2,TGTGCCAGCCGGAGGGCTAGCGGGGGGTCGCTAGTCCGTGCAGATACGCAGTATTTT,CASRRASGGSLVRADTQYF
TRBV27,TRBJ1-2,-,TGTGCCAGCAGTTCGTACAGAGCTAACTATGGCTACACCTTC,CASSSYRANYGYTF
TRBV5-1,TRBJ1-5,-,TGCGCCACCGAAGGGAGTCAGCCCCAGCATTTT,CATEGSQPQHF
TRBV7-8,TRBJ2-3,-,TGTGCCAGCAGCGGTTTCCGACAGGACAAAACTGAACTTTCGGGCACAGATACGCAGTATTTT,CASSGFRQDKTELSGTDTQYF
TRBV7-9,TRBJ1-6,-,TGTGCCAGCAGCTTACAGGGTTCACCCCTCCACTTT,CASSLQGSPLHF
TRBV5-1,TRBJ2-1,TRBD2,TGCGCCAGCAGCTTGGTGGTGATAGCGGGGGGCCTCTATGAGCAGTTCTTC,CASSLVVIAGGLYEQFF
TRBV2,TRBJ1-5,-,TGTGCCAGCAGTGATGAGATGCAGGGCGGTCAGCCCCAGCATTTT,CASSDEMQGGQPQHF